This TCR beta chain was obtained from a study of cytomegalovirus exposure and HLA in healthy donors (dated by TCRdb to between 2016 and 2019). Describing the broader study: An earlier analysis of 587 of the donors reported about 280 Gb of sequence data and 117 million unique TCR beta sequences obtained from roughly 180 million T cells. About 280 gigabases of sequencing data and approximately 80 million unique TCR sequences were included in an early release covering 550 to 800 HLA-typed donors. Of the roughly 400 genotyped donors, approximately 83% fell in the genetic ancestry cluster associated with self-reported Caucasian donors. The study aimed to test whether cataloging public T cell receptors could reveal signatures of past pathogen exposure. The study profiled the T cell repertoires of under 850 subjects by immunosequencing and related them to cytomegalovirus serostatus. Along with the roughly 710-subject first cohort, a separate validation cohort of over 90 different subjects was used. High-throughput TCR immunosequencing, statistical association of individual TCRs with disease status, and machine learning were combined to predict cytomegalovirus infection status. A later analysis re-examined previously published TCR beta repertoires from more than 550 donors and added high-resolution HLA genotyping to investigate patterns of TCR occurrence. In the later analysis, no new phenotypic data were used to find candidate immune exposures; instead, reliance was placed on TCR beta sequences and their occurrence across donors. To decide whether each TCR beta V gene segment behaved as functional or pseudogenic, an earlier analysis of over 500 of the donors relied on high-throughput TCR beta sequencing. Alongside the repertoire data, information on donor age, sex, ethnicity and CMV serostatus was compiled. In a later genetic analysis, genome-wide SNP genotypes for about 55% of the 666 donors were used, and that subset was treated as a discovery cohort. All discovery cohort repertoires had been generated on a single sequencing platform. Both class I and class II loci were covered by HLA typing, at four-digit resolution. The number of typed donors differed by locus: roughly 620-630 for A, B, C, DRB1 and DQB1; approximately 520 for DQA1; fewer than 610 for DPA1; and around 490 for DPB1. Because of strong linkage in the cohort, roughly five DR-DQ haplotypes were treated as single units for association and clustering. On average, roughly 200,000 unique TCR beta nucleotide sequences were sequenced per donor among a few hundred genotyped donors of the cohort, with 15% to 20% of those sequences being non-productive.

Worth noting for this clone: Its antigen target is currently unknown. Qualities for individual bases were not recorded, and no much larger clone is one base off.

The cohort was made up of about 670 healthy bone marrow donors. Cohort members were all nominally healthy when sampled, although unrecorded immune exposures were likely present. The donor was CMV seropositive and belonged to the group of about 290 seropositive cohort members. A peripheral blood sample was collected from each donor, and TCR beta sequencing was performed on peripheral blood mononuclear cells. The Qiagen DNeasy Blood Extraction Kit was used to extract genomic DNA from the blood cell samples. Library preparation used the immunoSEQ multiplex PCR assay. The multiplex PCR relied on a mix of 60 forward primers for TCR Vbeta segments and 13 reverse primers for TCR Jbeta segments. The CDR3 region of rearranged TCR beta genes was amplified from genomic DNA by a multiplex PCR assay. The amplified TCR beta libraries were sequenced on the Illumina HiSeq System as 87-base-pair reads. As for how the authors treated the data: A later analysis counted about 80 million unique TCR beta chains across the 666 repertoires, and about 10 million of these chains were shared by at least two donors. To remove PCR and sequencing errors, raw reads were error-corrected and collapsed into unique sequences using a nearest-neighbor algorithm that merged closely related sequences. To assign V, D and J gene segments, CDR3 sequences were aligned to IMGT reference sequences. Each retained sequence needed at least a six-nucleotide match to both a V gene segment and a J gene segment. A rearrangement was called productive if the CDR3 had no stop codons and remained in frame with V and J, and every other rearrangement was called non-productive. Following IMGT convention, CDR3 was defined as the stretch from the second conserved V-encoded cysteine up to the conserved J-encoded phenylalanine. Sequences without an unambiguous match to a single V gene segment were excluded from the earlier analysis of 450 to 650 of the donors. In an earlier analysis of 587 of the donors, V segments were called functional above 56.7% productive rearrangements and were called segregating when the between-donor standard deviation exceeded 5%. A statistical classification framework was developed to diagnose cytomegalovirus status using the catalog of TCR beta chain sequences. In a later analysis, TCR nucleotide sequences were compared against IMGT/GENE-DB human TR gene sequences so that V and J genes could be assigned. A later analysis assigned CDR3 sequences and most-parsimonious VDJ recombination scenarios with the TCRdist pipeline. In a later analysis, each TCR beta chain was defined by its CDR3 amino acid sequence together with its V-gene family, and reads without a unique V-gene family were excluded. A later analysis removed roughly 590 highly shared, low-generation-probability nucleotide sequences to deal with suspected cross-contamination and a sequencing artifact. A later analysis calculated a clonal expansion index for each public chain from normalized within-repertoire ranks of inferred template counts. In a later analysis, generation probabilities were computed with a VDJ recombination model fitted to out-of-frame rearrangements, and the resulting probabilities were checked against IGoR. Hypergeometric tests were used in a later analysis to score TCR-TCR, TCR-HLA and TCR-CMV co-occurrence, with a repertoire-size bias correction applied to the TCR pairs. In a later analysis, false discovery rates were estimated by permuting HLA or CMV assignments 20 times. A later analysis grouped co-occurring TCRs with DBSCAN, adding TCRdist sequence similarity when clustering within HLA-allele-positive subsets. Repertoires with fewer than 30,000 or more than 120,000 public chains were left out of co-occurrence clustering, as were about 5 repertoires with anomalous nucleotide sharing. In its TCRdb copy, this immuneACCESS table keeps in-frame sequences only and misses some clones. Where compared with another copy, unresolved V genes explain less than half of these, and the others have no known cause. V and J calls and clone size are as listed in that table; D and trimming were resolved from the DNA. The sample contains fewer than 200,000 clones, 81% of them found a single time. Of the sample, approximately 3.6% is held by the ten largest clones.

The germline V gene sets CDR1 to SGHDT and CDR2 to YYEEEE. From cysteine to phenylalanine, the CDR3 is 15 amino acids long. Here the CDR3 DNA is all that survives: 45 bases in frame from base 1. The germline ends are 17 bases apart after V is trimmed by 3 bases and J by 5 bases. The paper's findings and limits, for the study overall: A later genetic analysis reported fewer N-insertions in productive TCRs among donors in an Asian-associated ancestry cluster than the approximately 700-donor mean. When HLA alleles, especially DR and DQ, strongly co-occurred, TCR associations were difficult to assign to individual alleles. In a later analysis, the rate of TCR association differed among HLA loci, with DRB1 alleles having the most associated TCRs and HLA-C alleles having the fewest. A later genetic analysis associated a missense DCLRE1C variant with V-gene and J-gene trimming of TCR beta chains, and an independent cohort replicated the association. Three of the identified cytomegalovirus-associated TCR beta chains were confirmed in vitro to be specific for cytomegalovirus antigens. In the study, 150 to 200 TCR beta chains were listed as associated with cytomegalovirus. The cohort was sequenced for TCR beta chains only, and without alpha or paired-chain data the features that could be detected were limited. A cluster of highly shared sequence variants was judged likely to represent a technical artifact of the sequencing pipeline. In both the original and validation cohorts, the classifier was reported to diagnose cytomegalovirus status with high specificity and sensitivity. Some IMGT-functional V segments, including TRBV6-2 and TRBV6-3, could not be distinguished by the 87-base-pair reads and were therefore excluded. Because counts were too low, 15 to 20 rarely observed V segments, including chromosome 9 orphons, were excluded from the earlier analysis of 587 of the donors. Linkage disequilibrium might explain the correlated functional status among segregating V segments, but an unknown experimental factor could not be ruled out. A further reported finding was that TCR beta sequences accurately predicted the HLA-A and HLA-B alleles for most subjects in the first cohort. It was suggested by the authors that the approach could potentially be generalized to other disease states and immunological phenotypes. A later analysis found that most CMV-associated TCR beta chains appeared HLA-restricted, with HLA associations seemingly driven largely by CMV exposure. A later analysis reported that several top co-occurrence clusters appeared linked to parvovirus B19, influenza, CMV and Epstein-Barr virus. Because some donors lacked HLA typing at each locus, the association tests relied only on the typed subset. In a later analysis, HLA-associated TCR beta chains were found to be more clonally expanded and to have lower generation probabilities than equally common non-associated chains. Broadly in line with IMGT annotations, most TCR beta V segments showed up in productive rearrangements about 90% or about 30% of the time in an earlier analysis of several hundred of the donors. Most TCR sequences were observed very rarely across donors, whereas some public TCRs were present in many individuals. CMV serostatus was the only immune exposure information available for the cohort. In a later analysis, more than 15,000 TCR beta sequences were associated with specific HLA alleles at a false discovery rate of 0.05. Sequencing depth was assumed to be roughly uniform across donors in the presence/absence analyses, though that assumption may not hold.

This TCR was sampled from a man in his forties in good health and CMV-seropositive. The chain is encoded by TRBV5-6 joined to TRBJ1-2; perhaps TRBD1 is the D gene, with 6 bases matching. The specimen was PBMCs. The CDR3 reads CASSSYGRGPYGYTF. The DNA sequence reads TGTGCCAGCAGCTCCTACGGCAGGGGCCCTTATGGCTACACCTTC.